A selection of T cell receptor beta chains follows, all from one sample in a study of blood T cell repertoires in COVID-19. Only in-frame clones appear in the TCRdb table, and some are missing; sequencing was by immunoSEQ multiplex PCR. The table records 150,000 to 200,000 clones, 90% to 95% of them present only once. Sequences were obtained from peripheral blood. All receptors derive from a woman in her fifties or sixties with COVID-19, enrolled during active disease. Each CDR3 is given with its conserved first and last residue. A D gene is named only where the DNA matches it firmly. Size tells how often a clone was seen (once, few, many) or the class of an expanded clone, and some rows leave it out.

D | J | V | size | DNA | CDR3
TRBD1 | TRBJ2-5 | TRBV27 | . | TGTGCCAGCAGTGGCCAGAACAGGGGGCGAGAGACCCAGTACTTC | CASSGQNRGRETQYF
TRBD1 | TRBJ2-2 | TRBV7-3 | . | TGTGCCAGCAGCTCGACAGGGAACGGGGAGCTGTTTTTT | CASSSTGNGELFF
. | TRBJ1-1 | TRBV6-1 | . | TGTGCCAGCAGTGAAATGGCGGCGCGGACTGAAGCTTTCTTT | CASSEMAARTEAFF
. | TRBJ2-7 | TRBV7-3 | . | TGTGCCAGCAGCTTATCGGTGGGGGCGGGCTACGAGCAGTACTTC | CASSLSVGAGYEQYF
TRBD1 | TRBJ1-1 | TRBV5-1 | . | TGCGCCAGCAGCTTCGACAGGGTCGATATGAACACTGAAGCTTTCTTT | CASSFDRVDMNTEAFF
. | TRBJ1-1 | TRBV7-9 | . | TGTGCCAGCAGCTTAGAATCCCAGGTTTCCACTGAAGCTTTCTTT | CASSLESQVSTEAFF
TRBD2 | TRBJ2-1 | TRBV2 | . | TGTGCCAGCTCCCGGGGGGGGTACAATGAGCAGTTCTTC | CASSRGGYNEQFF
. | TRBJ2-1 | TRBV12-3/TRBV12-4 | . | TGTGCCAGCAGTTTAGGTGGTCGGGATGAGCAGTTCTTC | CASSLGGRDEQFF
TRBD1 | TRBJ1-5 | TRBV20-1 | . | TGCAGTGCTAGTGACAGGGAGGGCTATCAGCCCCAGCATTTT | CSASDREGYQPQHF
TRBD1 | TRBJ1-1 | TRBV2 | . | TGTGCCAGCAGTCCCGGGACAGGGGTAGGTGAAGCTTTCTTT | CASSPGTGVGEAFF
. | TRBJ2-5 | TRBV18 | . | TGTGCCAGCTCACCAACGGAAGGACTCCAAGAGACCCAGTACTTC | CASSPTEGLQETQYF
. | TRBJ1-1 | TRBV5-5 | . | TGTGCCAGCAGCTACCTCTCCAGGGGTACCACTGAAGCTTTCTTT | CASSYLSRGTTEAFF
TRBD1 | TRBJ1-5 | TRBV7-9 | once | TGTGCCAGCAGCCGGGACAGGAGCAATCAGCCCCAGCATTTT | CASSRDRSNQPQHF
. | TRBJ1-1 | TRBV9 | once | TGTGCCAGCAGCGTAGGAGGTCGGAACGAGGGAACTGAAGCTTTCTTT | CASSVGGRNEGTEAFF
TRBD1 | TRBJ1-2 | TRBV10-1 | . | TGCGCCAGCATTCACAGGGGTTTCGGCTACACCTTC | CASIHRGFGYTF
. | TRBJ1-4 | TRBV7-9 | . | TGTGCCAGCAGCTTATACAGGGACGGTGAAAAACTGTTTTTT | CASSLYRDGEKLFF